This section outlines one T cell receptor beta chain sequence together with its context. This record belongs to a study of blood T cell repertoires in COVID-19. Study overall: Acute and convalescent COVID-19 specimens originated in the United States, Italy and Spain. In each case, the material was cDNA or gDNA derived from T cells, B-cell-depleted T cells, or PBMCs.

The authors' processing: Amplifying reference gene primers gave estimates of nucleated cell counts. The repertoire was sequenced with immunoSEQ multiplex PCR; TCRdb's copy has only in-frame clones and lacks some. V and J calls and clone size come straight from that table; D and trimming were deduced from the DNA. The sample lists approximately 350,000 clones, 89% occurring once. The CDR3 spans 17 residues. V lost 3 bases to trimming and J lost 4 bases; unmatched junction nucleotides: 10. Looked up from germline, CDR1 is SGHNT and CDR2 is YYREEE (reference sequence). The chain recombines TRBV5-4 with TRBJ2-1; TRBD2 matches at 10 bases. This TCR derives from a man aged 35 to 55 with acute or convalescent COVID-19. Specimen: peripheral blood. The CDR3 loop reads CASSSRRLAGPYNEQFF. In DNA, the CDR3 is TGTGCCAGCAGCTCGCGAAGACTAGCGGGCCCTTACAATGAGCAGTTCTTC.